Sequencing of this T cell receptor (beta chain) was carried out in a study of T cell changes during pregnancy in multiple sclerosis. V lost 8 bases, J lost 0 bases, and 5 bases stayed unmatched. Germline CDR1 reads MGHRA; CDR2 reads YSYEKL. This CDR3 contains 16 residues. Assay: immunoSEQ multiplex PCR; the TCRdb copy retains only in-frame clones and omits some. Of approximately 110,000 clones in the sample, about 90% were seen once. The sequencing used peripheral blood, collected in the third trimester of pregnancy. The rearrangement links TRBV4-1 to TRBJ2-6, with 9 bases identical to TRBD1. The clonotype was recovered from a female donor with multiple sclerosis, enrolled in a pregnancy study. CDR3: CASRDRVFSGANVLTF. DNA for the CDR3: TGCGCCAGCCGGGACAGGGTGTTCTCTGGGGCCAACGTCCTGACTTTC.